The 17 T cell receptor beta chains below come from one sample, sequenced in a study of monozygotic twins with inflammatory bowel disease (dated by TCRdb to 2018 to 2020). Library construction relied on 5' RACE. The instrument given in TCRdb is Illumina HiSeq 2500. TCRdb reprocessed the reads, and each CDR3 protein sequence is entered once, without DNA. The sample table gives about 380,000 distinct CDR3 sequences. The top ten clonotypes cover 2.5% to 3% of the sample. Sequencing was carried out using blood. These receptor sequences come from a human donor with ulcerative colitis or Crohn's disease, or a healthy co-twin of an affected twin (not recorded which).

The CDR3 region is CASSPVRNTEAFF. The V call is TRBV7-2, the J call TRBJ1-1. In germline, CDR1 is SGHTA, CDR2 FQGNSA. The CDR3 has 13 amino acids. Supplemented by reference TRBV7-2 and TRBJ1-1, the full variable domain reads GAGVSQSPSNKVTEKGKDVELRCDPISGHTALYWYRQSLGQGLEFLIYFQGNSAPDKSGLPSDRFSAERTGGSVSTLTIQRTQQEDSAVYLCASSPVRNTEAFFGQGTRLTVV.

The chain is built from TRBV7-9 and TRBJ2-5. This CDR3 has 14 amino acids. Germline V lookup: CDR1 SEHNR, CDR2 FQNEAQ (reference sequence). The CDR3 sequence: CASSLSVAWETQYF.

The V gene is TRBV11-2, the J gene TRBJ2-1; TCRdb's assignment of TRBD2 cannot be checked, as there is no DNA. CDR1 is SGHAT, CDR2 FQNNGV, per germline. This CDR3 contains 12 residues. The CDR3 protein is CASIPEGNEQFF.

CDR3 region: CASRIGRSSYEQYF. V usage is TRBV27 and J usage is TRBJ2-7; the D gene TCRdb calls, TRBD2, cannot be checked with no DNA. CDR1 and CDR2 (germline): MNHEY, SMNVEV (reference sequence). The CDR3 length is 14 residues.

The chain uses TRBV18 and TRBJ2-5. Germline-derived CDR1 and CDR2 are KGHSH and LQKENI. The CDR3 loop spans 13 amino acids. The CDR3 sequence is CASSPPPEETQYF.

The chain couples TRBV5-6 to TRBJ1-2; the D gene TCRdb calls, TRBD1, cannot be checked with no DNA. This CDR3 has 15 residues. Germline values: CDR1 SGHDT, CDR2 YYEEEE. CDR3 amino acids: CASSLAGGLNRGYTF.

The chain joins TRBV12-3 or TRBV12-4 to TRBJ2-1; there is no DNA to check the TCRdb D call of TRBD1. The CDR3 runs to 16 residues. CDR3 sequence: CASSSGQGVSYNEQFF.

The chain carries TRBV7-9 and TRBJ2-3. Germline loops: CDR1 SEHNR, CDR2 FQNEAQ (reference sequence). The CDR3 has 16 amino acids. CDR3 amino acids: CASSLTRQRSTDTQYF.

The rearrangement links TRBV19 to TRBJ1-5; TCRdb's assignment of TRBD1 cannot be checked, as there is no DNA. Germline V lookup: CDR1 LNHDA, CDR2 SQIVND (reference sequence). This CDR3 spans 12 amino acids. CDR3 amino acids: CASSIPGVSQHF.

This chain links TRBV5-1 with TRBJ2-5. Germline assignment: CDR1 SGHRS and CDR2 YFSETQ. This CDR3 spans 16 amino acids. This chain's CDR3 is CASSMPRGNRQETQYF.

The chain couples TRBV7-3 to TRBJ2-5; TCRdb calls TRBD1, which cannot be checked without DNA. Per germline, CDR1 SGHTA and CDR2 FQGTGA. The CDR3 spans 13 residues. The CDR3 sequence is CASSSQGRETQYF.

V usage is TRBV6-1 and J usage is TRBJ1-5; the TRBD1 assignment by TCRdb is unverifiable without DNA. This CDR3 is 15 amino acids long. Germline-derived CDR1 and CDR2 are MNHNS and SASEGT. The CDR3 region is CASSLGQNHNQPQHF.

The chain uses TRBV7-2 and TRBJ2-3; TCRdb gives TRBD2 as the D gene, but with no DNA this cannot be confirmed. CDR3 length equals 16 residues. Germline loops: CDR1 SGHTA, CDR2 FQGNSA. Here the CDR3 reads CASSPRGSLSTDTQYF. The entire variable domain, with the rest obtained from reference TRBV7-2 and TRBJ2-3, is as follows: GAGVSQSPSNKVTEKGKDVELRCDPISGHTALYWYRQSLGQGLEFLIYFQGNSAPDKSGLPSDRFSAERTGGSVSTLTIQRTQQEDSAVYLCASSPRGSLSTDTQYFGPGTRLTVL.

This chain links TRBV5-1 with TRBJ2-7; TCRdb lists TRBD1, though no DNA is available to test this call. The CDR3 covers 15 residues. Per germline, CDR1 SGHRS and CDR2 YFSETQ. The CDR3 reads CASSSNPGQYYEQYF.

J is TRBJ1-1 and V is TRBV7-2; absent DNA, TCRdb's TRBD1 call cannot be checked. The CDR3 sequence is 15 residues long. Germline CDR1 is SGHTA and CDR2 is FQGNSA. The CDR3 here is CASSLGVWGGTEAFF.

This chain's CDR3 is CSAERQGRNEKLFF. This sequence joins TRBV20-1 and TRBJ1-4; TCRdb's D call, TRBD1, is unchecked because there is no DNA. This CDR3 comprises 14 residues. Germline loops: CDR1 DFQATT, CDR2 SNEGSKA (reference sequence).

V is TRBV5-5 and J is TRBJ2-2; TCRdb designates TRBD1, a call that cannot be tested without DNA. Germline CDR1 SGHKS, CDR2 YYEKEE (reference sequence). CDR3 length: 15 amino acids. The CDR3 spells CASSIGQGVTGELFF.